Sequencing of this T cell receptor beta chain was carried out in a study of shared T cell receptors in the human thymus. Assay used: immunoSEQ multiplex PCR; TCRdb lists only in-frame clones, some missing. The sample yields about 710,000 clones, 87% seen once. The CDR3 covers 14 residues. The V segment lost 0 bases and the J segment 7 bases; nucleotides outside the gene matches: 7. Germline CDR1 and CDR2: GTSNPN and SVGIG (reference sequence). These data were likewise used in another study, on human thymus T cells.

This chain uses TRBV30 with TRBJ1-1, with 8 bases identical to TRBD1. This receptor was taken from a boy under three years old with a congenital heart defect. Specimen: thymocytes. The CDR3 protein is CAWSVWTGSYEAFF. In nucleotides, the CDR3 is TGTGCCTGGAGTGTATGGACAGGGAGCTATGAAGCTTTCTTT.